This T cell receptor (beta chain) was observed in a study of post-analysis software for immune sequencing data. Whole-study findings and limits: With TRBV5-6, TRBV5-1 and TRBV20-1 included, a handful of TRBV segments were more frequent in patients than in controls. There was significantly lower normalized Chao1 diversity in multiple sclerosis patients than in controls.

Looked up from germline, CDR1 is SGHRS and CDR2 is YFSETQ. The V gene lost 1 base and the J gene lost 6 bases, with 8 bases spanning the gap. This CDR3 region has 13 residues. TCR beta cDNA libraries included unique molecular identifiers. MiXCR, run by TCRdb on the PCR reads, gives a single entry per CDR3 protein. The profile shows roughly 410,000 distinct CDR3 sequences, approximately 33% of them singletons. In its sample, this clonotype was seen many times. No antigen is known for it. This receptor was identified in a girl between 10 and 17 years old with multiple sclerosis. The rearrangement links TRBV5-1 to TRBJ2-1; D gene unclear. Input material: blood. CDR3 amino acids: CASSLRAPNEQFF. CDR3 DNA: TGCGCCAGCAGCTTGAGAGCCCCCAATGAGCAGTTCTTC. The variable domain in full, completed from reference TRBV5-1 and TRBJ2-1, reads KAGVTQTPRYLIKTRGQQVTLSCSPISGHRSVSWYQQTPGQGLQFLFEYFSETQRNKGNFPGRFSGRQFSNSRSEMNVSTLELGDSALYLCASSLRAPNEQFFGPGTRLTVL.